The rows below give T cell receptor beta chains drawn from one sample of a study of cytomegalovirus exposure and HLA in healthy donors. Profiling relied on immunoSEQ multiplex PCR, and the TCRdb table lists in-frame clones only, not all of them. The sample lists about 270,000 clones; around two thirds were seen once. Input material: PBMCs. The receptors derive from a female donor in good health and CMV-seronegative. Each CDR3 is given with its conserved first and last residue. The order of the fields is D gene, clone size, J gene, V gene, CDR3 DNA, CDR3 protein. D genes are given only for firm matches. Only some rows state a clone size, as once, few, many or a class for expanded clones.

TRBD1 | few | TRBJ1-4 | TRBV28 | TGTGCCAGCAGCCGACAGGGTTGGGGTGAAAAACTGTTTTTT | CASSRQGWGEKLFF
- | - | TRBJ1-5 | TRBV28 | TGTGCCAGCAGCTTACTCCTTAATCAGCCCCAGCATTTT | CASSLLLNQPQHF
- | - | TRBJ1-6 | TRBV18 | TGTGCCAGCTCAATACAGGGAGGGTGGAATTCACCCCTCCACTTT | CASSIQGGWNSPLHF
TRBD2 | - | TRBJ2-7 | TRBV7-7 | TGTGCCAGCAGCTGTCGGGCTCTAGCGGGAGGCGACCACTCCTACGAGCAGTACTTC | CASSCRALAGGDHSYEQYF
- | - | TRBJ2-2 | TRBV6-6 | TGTGCCAGCACTCCGCTCACCCCCGGCGGGGAGCTGTTTTTT | CASTPLTPGGELFF
- | - | TRBJ2-3 | TRBV14 | TGTGCCAGCTTGAGCTCCTATAGCGCAGATACGCAGTATTTT | CASLSSYSADTQYF
- | few | TRBJ2-2 | TRBV19 | TGTGCCAGTAGTATTAGCCGGACAAACACCGGGGAGCTGTTTTTT | CASSISRTNTGELFF
TRBD1 | - | TRBJ2-5 | TRBV29-1 | TGCAGCTCACAGGGGGCGCAAGGAAAAGAGACCCAGTACTTC | CSSQGAQGKETQYF
TRBD2 | - | TRBJ2-7 | TRBV7-2 | TGTGCCAGCAGCCGTCTAATAGCGGGAGGGGGTTTGAAGCAGTACTTC | CASSRLIAGGGLKQYF
TRBD1 | - | TRBJ1-4 | TRBV7-2 | TGTGCCAGCAGGTGGGACAGGGGATCTGAAAAACTGTTTTTT | CASRWDRGSEKLFF
- | few | TRBJ1-3 | TRBV4-1 | TGCGCCAGCAGCCAAGGCGGAACCACTTCTGGAAACACCATATATTTT | CASSQGGTTSGNTIYF
- | - | TRBJ1-5 | TRBV6-5 | TGTGCCAGCAGTTTTTTCGGGACTGGACAGCCCCAGCATTTT | CASSFFGTGQPQHF
- | - | TRBJ1-1 | TRBV30 | TGTGCCTGGACAGGGGAAAGTGAAGCTTTCTTT | CAWTGESEAFF
TRBD2 | - | TRBJ2-3 | TRBV7-6 | TGTGCCAGCAGCTTAGTCCCTAGCGGCGAACGAACAGATACGCAGTATTTT | CASSLVPSGERTDTQYF
- | - | TRBJ2-3 | TRBV9 | TGTGCCAGCGGCGTAGGAGTAGGGAGTACTAGCACAGATACGCAGTATTTT | CASGVGVGSTSTDTQYF
TRBD2 | once | TRBJ2-7 | TRBV6-1 | TGTGCCAGCAGTGAAATTGCAGGGACTAGCGGGAGGAGCGGGCAGTACTTC | CASSEIAGTSGRSGQYF
- | - | TRBJ1-2 | TRBV6-1 | TGTGCCAGCAGTGAATTAGGGAGCGTTACCGAGCATGGCTACACCTTC | CASSELGSVTEHGYTF
- | - | TRBJ2-2 | TRBV27 | TGTGCCAGCAGTTTATTAGCCGGGGAGCTGTTTTTT | CASSLLAGELFF
- | - | TRBJ1-5 | TRBV5-1 | TGCGCCAGCAGCGCTGACGGGAGCAATCAGCCCCAGCATTTT | CASSADGSNQPQHF
- | - | TRBJ2-1 | TRBV27 | TGTGCCAGCAGTTTCCGGGCCTACAATGAGCAGTTCTTC | CASSFRAYNEQFF
TRBD1 | - | TRBJ1-4 | TRBV15 | TGTGCCACCAGCAGAGATCCGGACAGGGGAGGTGAAAAACTGTTTTTT | CATSRDPDRGGEKLFF
- | few | TRBJ2-2 | TRBV18 | TGTGCCAGCTCACCCCTGGTCGTGACAGGGAACACCGGGGAGCTGTTTTTT | CASSPLVVTGNTGELFF
- | few | TRBJ2-1 | TRBV2 | TGTGCCAGCAGTGGCCCACGGACTGGTTACAATGAGCAGTTCTTC | CASSGPRTGYNEQFF
- | - | TRBJ1-2 | TRBV12-2 | TGTGCAAGTCGCCCCTGTGGCTACACCTTC | CASRPCGYTF
- | - | TRBJ2-2 | TRBV15 | TGTGCCACCAGCAGTAGCAGCGACACCGGGGAGCTGTTTTTT | CATSSSSDTGELFF
- | - | TRBJ2-3 | TRBV5-1 | TGCGCCAGCAGCTTGGGGGAAGGGGCCTGGGGCACAGATACGCAGTATTTT | CASSLGEGAWGTDTQYF
TRBD1 | - | TRBJ2-3 | TRBV2 | TGTGCCAGCAGTGAATCGGACAGGGTTACAGATACGCAGTATTTT | CASSESDRVTDTQYF
- | - | TRBJ2-1 | TRBV7-9 | TGTGCCAGCAGCCCCCGGGGACAAATCCACAATGAGCAGTTCTTC | CASSPRGQIHNEQFF
TRBD1 | - | TRBJ1-1 | TRBV4-1 | TGCGCCAGCAGCCAAGAAGCCCCCCAGGGGGGCACTGAAGCTTTCTTT | CASSQEAPQGGTEAFF
- | - | TRBJ2-2 | TRBV7-9 | TGTGCCAGCAGCTTAGTTGGCGAGCGCACCGGGGAGCTGTTTTTT | CASSLVGERTGELFF
TRBD1 | - | TRBJ2-7 | TRBV4-1 | TGCGCCAGCAGCCAAGTCGGACAGGGCAAGGGCGAGCAGTACTTC | CASSQVGQGKGEQYF
TRBD2 | - | TRBJ2-7 | TRBV7-9 | TGTTCCGGGGCGGGGAGCGGGAGGCCCGAGCAGTACTTC | CSGAGSGRPEQYF
- | - | TRBJ2-2 | TRBV7-3 | TGTGCCAGCAGCTTAACCCCCGTGAATCTCCCGGGGAACACCGGGGAGCTGTTTTTT | CASSLTPVNLPGNTGELFF
- | - | TRBJ1-4 | TRBV30 | TGTGCCTGGACTACGTTAATACAGTCTCCTAATGAAAAACTGTTTTTT | CAWTTLIQSPNEKLFF
- | - | TRBJ2-3 | TRBV7-2 | TGTGCCAGCAGCCGGCCTAGCGCTAATACAGATACGCAGTATTTT | CASSRPSANTDTQYF
- | once | TRBJ1-2 | TRBV5-5 | TGTGCCAGCAGTTCAGTCGGGGGGGGAGATGGCTACACCTTC | CASSSVGGGDGYTF
- | - | TRBJ2-5 | TRBV28 | TGTGCCAGCAGTTTTGTAAACAGGCAAGAGACCCAGTACTTC | CASSFVNRQETQYF
TRBD2 | once | TRBJ2-5 | TRBV29-1 | TGCAGCGGGAGGGAGGGAGAGACCCAGTACTTC | CSGREGETQYF
TRBD1 | once | TRBJ1-1 | TRBV5-1 | TGCGCCAGTTCGAACAGGGGAAACCCGAACACTGAAGCTTTCTTT | CASSNRGNPNTEAFF
- | - | TRBJ2-1 | TRBV28 | TGTGCCAGCACACCCTCAGGGGTCTACAATGAGCAGTTCTTC | CASTPSGVYNEQFF
- | - | TRBJ2-7 | TRBV10-2 | TGCGCCAGCAGTGAACGCGGGGGCCCCTACGAGCAGTACTTC | CASSERGGPYEQYF
TRBD2 | few | TRBJ2-2 | TRBV6-1 | TGTGCCAGCGGCCGACTAGCGGGTTTCACCGGGGAGCTGTTTTTT | CASGRLAGFTGELFF
- | - | TRBJ1-2 | TRBV21-1 | TGTGCCAGCACCGGTGGCTACACCTTC | CASTGGYTF
- | - | TRBJ1-4 | TRBV18 | TGTGCCAGCTCACCTCCTTACAGGGTCGATGAAAAACTGTTTTTT | CASSPPYRVDEKLFF
- | once | TRBJ1-2 | TRBV21-1 | TGTGCCAGCAGCAAAAACGAGATCCGTTATGGCTACACCTTC | CASSKNEIRYGYTF
- | - | TRBJ2-4 | TRBV6-1 | TGTGCCAGCAGTGCCCACCCCCGACTAGAGGTCATTCAGTACTTC | CASSAHPRLEVIQYF
- | - | TRBJ2-1 | TRBV15 | TGTGCCACCAGCAGAGATCCTGACGGGAGCTCCTACAATGAGCAGTTCTTC | CATSRDPDGSSYNEQFF
TRBD2 | few | TRBJ2-1 | TRBV15 | TGTGCCACCAGCACCAACCGACTAGCGGGAGCACTTAGCAATGAGCAGTTCTTC | CATSTNRLAGALSNEQFF
TRBD1 | - | TRBJ1-5 | TRBV5-5 | TGTGCCAGCAGCCCAGGGACAGTCAGCAATCAGCCCCAGCATTTT | CASSPGTVSNQPQHF
TRBD1 | - | TRBJ1-3 | TRBV19 | TGTGCCAGTAGTCGACCGGGACAGGGAAACACCATATATTTT | CASSRPGQGNTIYF
- | once | TRBJ2-1 | TRBV5-4 | TGTGCCAGCACTATCGGACAGTCCTACAATGAGCAGTTCTTC | CASTIGQSYNEQFF
TRBD1 | few | TRBJ2-7 | TRBV28 | TGTGCCAGCAGTCCTGTAGGGACAGTCTACGAGCAGTACTTC | CASSPVGTVYEQYF
- | - | TRBJ2-7 | TRBV6-5 | TGTGCCAGCAGCCGGACCGGGACTGGGGGTTACGAGCAGTACTTC | CASSRTGTGGYEQYF
- | - | TRBJ2-7 | TRBV14 | TGTGCCAGCAGCCAAGGTGGCTGGTTTGGGAGCTCCTACGAGCAGTACTTC | CASSQGGWFGSSYEQYF
TRBD1 | - | TRBJ1-1 | TRBV28 | TGTGCCAGCAGTCACAGGGGCCTCGGTCGAGCTTTCTTT | CASSHRGLGRAFF
TRBD2 | once | TRBJ2-2 | TRBV5-5 | TGTGCCAGCACCTGGGGCCTAGCGGGAGTGGTGGAGCTGTTTTTT | CASTWGLAGVVELFF
TRBD1 | few | TRBJ1-1 | TRBV11-3 | TGTGCCAGCAGCTCGGACAGGGGGCACACTGAAGCTTTCTTT | CASSSDRGHTEAFF
- | - | TRBJ2-7 | TRBV5-1 | TGCGCCAGCAGCTTGGAAGTCCGCTCCTACGAGCAGTACTTC | CASSLEVRSYEQYF
TRBD2 | - | TRBJ2-2 | TRBV7-3 | TGTGCCAGCAGGCGGGAGGGCGTTACCGGGGAGCTGTTTTTT | CASRREGVTGELFF